One and the same sample provided the 23 T cell receptor beta chains below, sequenced in a study of T cell responses to AZD1222 COVID-19 vaccine. Data came from immunoSEQ multiplex PCR; TCRdb stores just in-frame clones and leaves some out. The sample comprises roughly 250,000 clones, 93% of which are singletons, and around 0.6% rests with the top ten. The source material was peripheral blood, sampled on day 0 of AZD1222 vaccination. These receptors all stem from an adult in good health.

The CDR3 DNA reads as TGTGCCAGCAGCTTAGGAACAGGGGGTGGAAACACCATATATTTT. Translation gives CASSLGTGGGNTIYF. The chain is built from TRBV13 and TRBJ1-3; 8 nucleotides line up with TRBD1. Per germline, CDR1 PRHDT and CDR2 FYEKMQ (reference sequence). The CDR3 loop spans 15 amino acids. V was clipped by 0 bases and J by 3 bases; unmatched bases: 1.

The chain has TRBV7-2 and TRBJ1-1; maybe TRBD1 (5 bases). V dropped 0 bases and J dropped 2 bases, with 7 bases sitting between them. This CDR3 is 14 amino acids long. The germline gives CDR1 SGHTA, CDR2 FQGNSA. The CDR3 here is CASSLARDNTEAFF. The CDR3 DNA reads as TGTGCCAGCAGCTTAGCCCGGGACAACACTGAAGCTTTCTTT.

This clone occurred a few times. V is TRBV7-2 and J is TRBJ2-1, with D perhaps TRBD2 (6 bases). Germline V gene data show CDR1 as SGHTA and CDR2 as FQGNSA. CDR3 size: 17 residues. The V and J ends lost 3 bases and 0 bases respectively, with 15 bases between them. The CDR3 DNA sequence: TGTGCCAGCAGCTTCGTTGGAGGGGCTAGCTCCTACAATGAGCAGTTCTTC. Translated: CASSFVGGASSYNEQFF.

The V gene is TRBV14, the J gene TRBJ2-1, with 7 bases aligning to TRBD1. The CDR3 is made up of 16 amino acids. Losses at the gene ends were 4 bases for V and 0 bases for J; bases not matched to a gene: 6. CDR1 and CDR2 (germline): SGHDN, FVKESK. Written as DNA, the CDR3 is TGTGCCAGCAGCCTCCGGGACAGTGGCTCCTACAATGAGCAGTTCTTC. Translating it yields CASSLRDSGSYNEQFF.

The CDR3 DNA reads as TGTGCCAGCAGCCGGGACTTAGTGGCTTTCTTT. Translated, it gives CASSRDLVAFF. The chain uses TRBV13 and TRBJ1-1, with a tentative D call TRBD1 (5 bases). Germline CDR1 and CDR2: PRHDT and FYEKMQ (reference sequence). The V end was cut by 5 bases, the J end by 11 bases, with 12 bases between. This CDR3 is 11 amino acids long.

The chain recombines TRBV25-1 with TRBJ2-7; tentatively, D is TRBD1 or TRBD2 (6 bases each). CDR1 MGHDK and CDR2 SYGVNS come from the germline V gene. The CDR3 extends over 11 amino acids. Deletions cut 8 bases from V and 4 bases from J, with 9 bases between. As DNA, the CDR3 is TGTGCCAGCGAAGGGGGGTACGAGCAGTACTTC. Translation: CASEGGYEQYF.

Comment on this clone: Relative to the germline gene, one junction end is altered; a read error may explain this. The chain joins TRBV28 to TRBJ1-6; D gene uncertain. This CDR3 has 14 amino acids. The germline CDR1 and CDR2 sequences are MDHEN and SYDVKM. The CDR3 loop is CASSLLATDSPLYF. In DNA form, the CDR3 reads TGTGCCAGCAGTTTATTAGCGACTGATTCACCCCTCTACTTT.

CDR3 nucleotides: TGTGCCAGCGGGAGCGGGGGCAAGTTCTTC. Translating it yields CASGSGGKFF. The chain is built from TRBV28 and TRBJ2-1; TRBD2 matches at 8 bases. The germline gives CDR1 MDHEN, CDR2 SYDVKM. Losses at the gene ends were 8 bases for V and 14 bases for J; bases not matched to a gene: 5. The CDR3 is made up of 10 amino acids.

The V gene is TRBV2, the J gene TRBJ1-2, with D perhaps TRBD1 (6 bases). V lost 6 bases and J 4 bases, leaving 9 bases between the germline ends. This CDR3 region has 12 residues. Germline CDR1 SNHLY, CDR2 FYNNEI. CDR3 in DNA: TGTGCCAGCAGAGGGGGAGGCTATGGCTACACCTTC. It is translated as CASRGGGYGYTF. The whole variable domain, remainder taken from reference TRBV2 and TRBJ1-2, is EPEVTQTPSHQVTQMGQEVILRCVPISNHLYFYWYRQILGQKVEFLVSFYNNEISEKSEIFDDQFSVERPDGSNFTLKIRSTKLEDSAMYFCASRGGGYGYTFGSGTRLTVV.

The V and J genes are TRBV12-3 or TRBV12-4 and TRBJ2-2, with D possibly TRBD1 on 6 matching bases. With 9 bases removed from V and 6 bases from J, the gap between germline ends came to 14 bases. CDR3 length: 13 residues. This CDR3 is CASVPSGAGELFF. The DNA for the CDR3 is TGTGCCAGTGTCCCCTCAGGGGCCGGGGAGCTGTTTTTT.

This rearrangement joins TRBV18 to TRBJ2-3; a possible D gene is TRBD2 (6 bases). Per germline, CDR1 KGHSH and CDR2 LQKENI. The CDR3 has 13 residues. V shed 3 bases and J shed 11 bases, with 15 bases lying between them. CDR3 region: CASSPPGLQKQYF. As DNA, the CDR3 is TGTGCCAGCTCACCCCCGGGACTCCAAAAGCAGTATTTT.

This clone was seen only a few times. The chain carries TRBV19 and TRBJ1-2; tentative D call: TRBD1 (5 bases). In germline, CDR1 is LNHDA, CDR2 SQIVND (reference sequence). V lost 6 bases and J 4 bases, leaving 15 bases between the germline ends. The CDR3 is 14 amino acids. The CDR3 DNA reads as TGTGCCAGTAGACGCCGGGGGGTTTCCTATGGCTACACCTTC. It translates to CASRRRGVSYGYTF.

The V call is TRBV5-1, the J call TRBJ2-1, with 7 bases matching TRBD2. Germline loops: CDR1 SGHRS, CDR2 YFSETQ. After removal of 4 bases from V and 4 bases from J, the junction contained 5 bases not matched to a gene. CDR3 length: 14 residues. The CDR3: CASSPGGRYNEQFF. CDR3 nucleotides: TGCGCCAGCAGCCCTGGCGGGAGATACAATGAGCAGTTCTTC.

This clone has only a few counts. The CDR3 spells CASSLGTRSNQPQHF. CDR3 sequence (DNA): TGTGCCAGCAGCTTAGGGACTCGTAGCAATCAGCCCCAGCATTTT. The chain carries TRBV7-8 and TRBJ1-5; D is unclear. The CDR3 length is 15 residues. CDR1 and CDR2 (germline): SGHVS, FQNEAQ. The V end lost 1 base, the J end lost 0 bases, and 7 bases lay between the germline ends.

The CDR3 loop reads CASAPAGTGETGELFF. CDR3 nucleotides: TGCGCCAGCGCCCCGGCGGGGACAGGGGAGACCGGGGAGCTGTTTTTT. This chain links TRBV5-1 with TRBJ2-2; 10 nucleotides align to TRBD1. V shed 7 bases, J shed 5 bases, and the junction held 11 bases outside the gene matches. Germline CDR1 and CDR2: SGHRS and YFSETQ. This CDR3 comprises 16 residues.

This sequence joins TRBV19 and TRBJ1-5, with 7 positions matching TRBD1. Looked up from germline, CDR1 is LNHDA and CDR2 is SQIVND (reference sequence). The CDR3 has 13 amino acids. V gave up 6 bases and J gave up 2 bases; unmatched junction bases: 1. The CDR3 protein is CASRGQGNQPQHF. The CDR3 DNA follows: TGTGCCAGTAGAGGACAGGGCAATCAGCCCCAGCATTTT.

The chain has TRBV9 and TRBJ1-2, with D unresolved. Germline-derived CDR1 and CDR2 are SGDLS and YYNGEE. The CDR3 consists of 14 residues. Trimming shortened V by 0 bases and J by 5 bases, and 11 bases separated the two germline ends. The CDR3 nucleotides are TGTGCCAGCAGCGTAGGAGGTAGGGCGTATGGCTACACCTTC. Amino acids: CASSVGGRAYGYTF.

The V call is TRBV27, the J call TRBJ2-3; TRBD2 aligns across 7 bases. The CDR3 runs to 14 residues. V gave up 6 bases and J gave up 0 bases; unmatched junction bases: 3. Germline-derived CDR1 and CDR2 are MNHEY and SMNVEV (reference sequence). The CDR3 protein is CASRLAVSTDTQYF. In nucleotides, the CDR3 is TGTGCCAGCAGGCTAGCGGTTAGCACAGATACGCAGTATTTT.

The V gene is TRBV16, the J gene TRBJ2-2; D is uncertain. Germline CDR1 is KGHSY and CDR2 is FQNENV. V lost 4 bases to trimming and J lost 2 bases, with 11 bases between them. The CDR3 covers 15 residues. The CDR3 loop reads CASSPPWLNTGELFF. CDR3 bases: TGTGCCAGCAGCCCCCCCTGGCTCAACACCGGGGAGCTGTTTTTT.

This chain uses TRBV3-1 (or the pseudogene TRBV3-2) with TRBJ1-5; D is unclear. V was shortened by 2 bases and J by 7 bases, with 6 bases between the two germline ends. Looked up from germline, CDR1 is LGHDT and CDR2 is YNNKEL (reference sequence). This CDR3 has 12 amino acids. This CDR3 is CASSQFGQPQHF. The CDR3 DNA reads as TGTGCCAGCAGCCAATTCGGGCAGCCCCAGCATTTT.

The chain uses TRBV28 and TRBJ1-6; maybe TRBD1 (6 bases). Trimming pared 5 bases from V and 8 bases from J, leaving 10 bases between. CDR1 is MDHEN and CDR2 is SYDVKM in the germline V gene. The CDR3 is 13 amino acids. CDR3 in amino acids: CASSGDTYSPLHF. The CDR3 DNA is TGTGCCAGCAGTGGGGACACGTATTCACCCCTCCACTTT.

V usage is TRBV29-1 and J usage is TRBJ2-7; 14 bases are a match to TRBD2. V trimming: 4 bases; J trimming: 6 bases; junction bases outside the gene matches: 2. The V gene's germline CDR1 is SQVTM and CDR2 ANQGSEA. This CDR3 has 13 residues. The CDR3 DNA reads TGCAGCGTTGGGGGACTAGCGGGAGTCGAGCAGTACTTC. Protein: CSVGGLAGVEQYF.

The chain carries TRBV10-3 and TRBJ1-5; D gene uncertain. CDR1 and CDR2 (germline): ENHRY, SYGVKD. The CDR3 sequence is 15 residues long. Trimming removed 4 bases from V and 1 base from J, with 11 bases in between. In DNA, the CDR3 is TGTGCCATCAGTGGGAGTAGGGTAAGCAATCAGCCCCAGCATTTT. Translating gives CAISGSRVSNQPQHF.